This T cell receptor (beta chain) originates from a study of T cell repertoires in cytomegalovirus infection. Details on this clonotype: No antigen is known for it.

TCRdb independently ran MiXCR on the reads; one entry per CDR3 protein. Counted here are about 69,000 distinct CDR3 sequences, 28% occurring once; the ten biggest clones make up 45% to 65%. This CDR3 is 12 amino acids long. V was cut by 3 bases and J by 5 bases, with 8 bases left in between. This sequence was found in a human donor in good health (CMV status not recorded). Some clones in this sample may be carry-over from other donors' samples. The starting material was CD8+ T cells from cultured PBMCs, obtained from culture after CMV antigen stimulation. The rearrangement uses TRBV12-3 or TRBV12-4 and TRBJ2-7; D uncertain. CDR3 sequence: CASSFASDEQYF. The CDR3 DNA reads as TGTGCCAGCAGTTTCGCCAGCGACGAGCAGTACTTC.